This passage covers 27 T cell receptor beta chains from one sample sequenced in a study of OX40 agonist ivuxolimab in advanced cancers. Method: immunoSEQ multiplex PCR; TCRdb's copy keeps in-frame clones and lacks some. The sample contains more than 65,000 clones, around 93% of which appear only once. The source material was CD4+ or CD8+ T cells sorted from blood, sampled in a trial of the OX40 agonist ivuxolimab. The source of these receptors is an adult with an advanced solid tumor such as melanoma, head and neck, liver or kidney cancer.

In this sample, this clone turned up once. The V and J genes are TRBV15 and TRBJ2-2; TRBD1 aligns across 7 bases. Losses at the gene ends were 0 bases for V and 1 base for J; bases not matched to a gene: 5. CDR1 is LNHNV and CDR2 is YYDKDF in the germline V gene (reference sequence). The CDR3 is 17 amino acids. The DNA for the CDR3 is TGTGCCACCAGCAGAGAAGAATGGACAGGGAACACCGGGGAGCTGTTTTTT. This gives the protein CATSREEWTGNTGELFF.

The chain employs TRBV7-2 and TRBJ1-1; no clear D. The germline V and J ends were trimmed by 1 base and 8 bases, with 5 bases remaining between them. This CDR3 spans 11 amino acids. Germline V gives CDR1 SGHTA, CDR2 FQGNSA. CDR3 bases: TGTGCCAGCAGCTTAGAAGTGGAAGCTTTCTTT. It encodes CASSLEVEAFF.

The chain is built from TRBV12-5 and TRBJ2-7; TRBD1 agrees at 8 bases. V shed 4 bases, J shed 0 bases, and the junction held 5 bases outside the gene matches. The germline gives CDR1 LGHNT, CDR2 FRNRAP. The CDR3 covers 15 residues. The CDR3 spells CASGSTGESSYEQYF. The CDR3 DNA is TGTGCTAGTGGTTCGACAGGGGAAAGCTCCTACGAGCAGTACTTC.

This chain connects TRBV9 to TRBJ2-1, with D possibly TRBD1 on 5 matching bases. Trimming left V 0 bases short and J 5 bases short, with 12 bases between. The CDR3 runs 15 residues. CDR1 SGDLS and CDR2 YYNGEE come from the germline V gene. The chain's CDR3 is CASSVVGGADNEQFF. The DNA for the CDR3 is TGTGCCAGCAGCGTAGTTGGTGGGGCAGACAATGAGCAGTTCTTC.

This chain uses TRBV19 with TRBJ2-7; D call uncertain. V dropped 0 bases and J dropped 2 bases, with 5 bases sitting between them. The CDR3 loop spans 13 amino acids. CDR1 LNHDA and CDR2 SQIVND come from the germline V gene (reference sequence). CDR3 DNA sequence: TGTGCCAGTAGTATAGAGGCAGCCTACGAGCAGTACTTC. Protein product: CASSIEAAYEQYF.

The rearrangement joins TRBV19 to TRBJ1-4, with D possibly TRBD1 on 5 matching bases. This CDR3 spans 15 amino acids. Between the trimmed V and J ends, which lost 5 bases and 5 bases, there was a span of 15 bases. The germline V gene has CDR1 LNHDA and CDR2 SQIVND (reference sequence). The CDR3 sequence is CASSPSQGHNEKLFF. The CDR3 DNA reads as TGTGCCAGTAGTCCTAGCCAGGGTCACAATGAAAAACTGTTTTTT.

The rearrangement links TRBV28 to TRBJ2-7; no reliable D call. This CDR3 is 14 amino acids long. V was pared by 1 base and J by 2 bases, with 9 bases between. Germline V gene lookup returns CDR1 MDHEN and CDR2 SYDVKM. CDR3 sequence (DNA): TGTGCCAGCAGTTTATCTGGGAAACCCTACGAGCAGTACTTC. Translating it yields CASSLSGKPYEQYF.

V gene TRBV29-1 combines with J gene TRBJ1-5, with 10 bases lining up with TRBD1. J was trimmed by 2 bases and V by 3 bases; bases with no gene match: 10. The CDR3 covers 17 residues. Germline V CDR1 and CDR2: SQVTM, ANQGSEA. The CDR3 is CSVEFAGTGDGNQPQHF. The CDR3, as DNA: TGCAGCGTTGAGTTCGCAGGGACAGGGGATGGCAATCAGCCCCAGCATTTT.

V usage is TRBV27 and J usage is TRBJ1-5; D gene unclear. Per germline, CDR1 MNHEY and CDR2 SMNVEV (reference sequence). Trimming shortened V by 5 bases and J by 0 bases, and 8 bases separated the two germline ends. This CDR3 is 14 amino acids long. CDR3 sequence reads: CASSTYYSNQPQHF. For the CDR3, the DNA is TGTGCCAGCAGTACTTATTATAGCAATCAGCCCCAGCATTTT.

The chain carries TRBV6-5 and TRBJ1-5; D is unresolved. Germline-derived CDR1 and CDR2 are MNHEY and SVGAGI. V lost 5 bases to trimming and J lost 0 bases, with 5 bases between them. The CDR3 contains 13 residues. CDR3 sequence: CASSTYSNQPQHF. CDR3 coding DNA: TGTGCCAGCAGTACATATAGCAATCAGCCCCAGCATTTT.

The V and J genes are TRBV27 and TRBJ2-3, with D perhaps TRBD1 (5 bases). V lost 5 bases, J lost 4 bases, and 13 bases lay in between. Germline V gene data show CDR1 as MNHEY and CDR2 as SMNVEV (reference sequence). The CDR3 runs to 14 residues. CDR3 DNA: TGTGCCAGCAGTATACAGGCGGCATCAGATACGCAGTATTTT. This gives the protein CASSIQAASDTQYF.

V usage is TRBV19 and J usage is TRBJ2-2, with D tentatively TRBD1 or TRBD2 (5 bases each). The CDR3 loop spans 15 amino acids. Trimming shortened V by 5 bases and J by 6 bases, and 16 bases separated the two germline ends. Germline V gene data show CDR1 as LNHDA and CDR2 as SQIVND (reference sequence). The CDR3 protein is CASSWGLGDAGELFF. CDR3 in DNA: TGTGCCAGTAGTTGGGGGTTGGGGGACGCCGGGGAGCTGTTTTTT.

The rearrangement uses TRBV6-1 and TRBJ2-1, with 7 bases identical to TRBD2. This CDR3 spans 18 amino acids. V trimming: 3 bases; J trimming: 2 bases; junction bases outside the gene matches: 13. Germline V CDR1 and CDR2: MNHNS, SASEGT. The CDR3 reads CASSDWRLTSAPYNEQFF. For the CDR3, the DNA is TGTGCCAGCAGTGATTGGCGCCTAACTAGCGCCCCCTACAATGAGCAGTTCTTC.

In this sample, this clone turned up once. V is TRBV7-9 and J is TRBJ1-2, with TRBD1 as a possible D gene (5 bases). Trimming pared 1 base from V and 8 bases from J, leaving 17 bases between. Germline loops: CDR1 SEHNR, CDR2 FQNEAQ (reference sequence). This CDR3 is 15 amino acids long. CDR3 in DNA: TGTGCCAGCAGCTTAGGGGTTGGACACGCTTACGGCTACACCTTC. Its protein product is CASSLGVGHAYGYTF.

The rearrangement uses TRBV7-6 and TRBJ1-1; TRBD1 might be the D (6 bases). V lost 0 bases, J lost 2 bases, and 13 bases lay in between. The germline gives CDR1 SGHVS, CDR2 FNYEAQ. This CDR3 contains 16 residues. CDR3 region: CASSLATEGTNTEAFF. In DNA form, the CDR3 reads TGTGCCAGCAGCTTAGCGACCGAGGGGACAAACACTGAAGCTTTCTTT.

This clone was seen a single time. The chain couples TRBV4-2 to TRBJ2-1, with a possible D match to TRBD2 (6 bases). Deletions cut 0 bases from V and 6 bases from J, with 12 bases between. The CDR3 runs to 15 residues. Germline lookup yields CDR1 LGHNA and CDR2 YNFKEQ. The CDR3 region is CASSQDRDFPNEQFF. The CDR3 nucleotides are TGTGCCAGCAGCCAAGACCGGGACTTTCCCAATGAGCAGTTCTTC.

This clone was picked up one time. The rearrangement joins TRBV4-3 to TRBJ1-2, with D uncertain. Germline CDR1 reads LGHNA; CDR2 reads YSLEER. This CDR3 has 14 amino acids. Trimming cost V 0 bases and J 6 bases, with 11 bases left between them. In DNA form, the CDR3 reads TGCGCCAGCAGCCAAGATAGGTGGGATAATGGCTACACCTTC. Translated, it gives CASSQDRWDNGYTF.

J is TRBJ2-1 and V is TRBV4-3; 8 nucleotides agree with TRBD2. The CDR3 is made up of 17 amino acids. CDR1 is LGHNA and CDR2 is YSLEER in the germline V gene. The ends lost 5 bases at V and 3 bases at J; junction bases unmatched: 12. The CDR3 bases are TGCGCCAGCAGCTCTTCCAACGGGGGGGCCGTCTACAATGAGCAGTTCTTC. This encodes CASSSSNGGAVYNEQFF.

The chain employs TRBV4-3 and TRBJ1-5; D gene unclear. Germline V gives CDR1 LGHNA, CDR2 YSLEER. V was cut by 0 bases and J by 0 bases, with 6 bases left in between. The CDR3 runs 15 residues. The CDR3 loop is CASSQDSGSNQPQHF. In DNA, the CDR3 is TGCGCCAGCAGCCAAGATTCGGGTAGCAATCAGCCCCAGCATTTT.

This clone appeared many times. The V call is TRBV7-2, the J call TRBJ2-7; D tentatively reads TRBD1 or TRBD2 (6 bases each). Germline CDR1 and CDR2: SGHTA and FQGNSA. CDR3 length equals 16 residues. Between the trimmed V and J ends, which lost 3 bases and 3 bases, there was a span of 18 bases. The CDR3 DNA reads as TGTGCCAGCAGCTTTTACGTGGGGGGCCTTATCTACGAGCAGTACTTC. This gives the protein CASSFYVGGLIYEQYF.

The chain combines TRBV5-5 with TRBJ1-2, with D hard to call. Germline CDR1 is SGHKS and CDR2 is YYEKEE (reference sequence). The CDR3 contains 12 residues. V lost 1 base and J lost 7, with 8 bases in between. CDR3 DNA: TGTGCCAGCAGCTTGACTGGATTTGGCTACACCTTC. This sequence encodes CASSLTGFGYTF. Using reference TRBV5-5 and TRBJ1-2 for the parts outside the CDR3, the full variable domain is DAGVTQSPTHLIKTRGQQVTLRCSPISGHKSVSWYQQVLGQGPQFIFQYYEKEERGRGNFPDRFSARQFPNYSSELNVNALLLGDSALYLCASSLTGFGYTFGSGTRLTVV.

V gene TRBV5-8 combines with J gene TRBJ2-2; D is uncertain. Germline V gives CDR1 SGHTS, CDR2 YDEGEE. Deletions cut 4 bases from V and 4 bases from J, with 17 bases between. This CDR3 has 16 residues. CDR3 DNA sequence: TGTGCCAGCAGCGGAAGGGCCGACCTGAGCACCGGGGAGCTGTTTTTT. Translated, it gives CASSGRADLSTGELFF.

V usage is TRBV11-2 and J usage is TRBJ1-2; D might be TRBD1 (6 bases). Germline assignment: CDR1 SGHAT and CDR2 FQNNGV. The ends were cut back, 0 bases at V and 4 bases at J, with 9 bases in the middle. The CDR3 totals 14 residues. The CDR3 region has the DNA TGTGCCAGCAGCTTAGATACAGGGCTCTATGGCTACACCTTC. As protein: CASSLDTGLYGYTF.

V usage is TRBV9 and J usage is TRBJ2-1; 11 bases align to TRBD2. V lost 4 bases and J lost 7; bases outside the gene matches: 7. This CDR3 comprises 15 residues. Germline CDR1 SGDLS, CDR2 YYNGEE. Here the CDR3 reads CASSNSGGAGNEQFF. CDR3 sequence (DNA): TGTGCCAGCAGCAATAGCGGGGGGGCAGGTAATGAGCAGTTCTTC.

This chain joins TRBV10-3 and TRBJ2-7, with D perhaps matching TRBD2 (6 bases). Per germline, CDR1 ENHRY and CDR2 SYGVKD. The V end lost 8 bases, the J end lost 6 bases, and 14 bases lay between the germline ends. The CDR3 covers 12 residues. The CDR3 DNA sequence: TGTGCCATCCGATCCGGGGGTCTCGAGCAGTACTTC. Translating gives CAIRSGGLEQYF.

The chain employs TRBV13 and TRBJ2-2; D ambiguous. The CDR3 totals 15 residues. V shed 5 bases and J shed 1 base, with 11 bases lying between them. Per the germline V gene, CDR1 is PRHDT and CDR2 is FYEKMQ (reference sequence). CDR3 residues: CASSGMGGNTGELFF. The CDR3, as DNA: TGTGCCAGCAGCGGTATGGGCGGGAACACCGGGGAGCTGTTTTTT.

V is TRBV4-1 and J is TRBJ2-7; D possibly corresponds to TRBD1 (6 bases). Germline V gene lookup returns CDR1 MGHRA and CDR2 YSYEKL. Trimming left V 3 bases short and J 1 base short, with 10 bases between. The CDR3 loop spans 14 amino acids. The CDR3 reads CASSQIGQSYEQYF. CDR3 DNA: TGCGCCAGCAGCCAGATCGGACAGTCCTACGAGCAGTACTTC.